This passage covers 24 T cell receptor beta chains from one sample sequenced in a study of regulatory T cells in long-lasting Graves disease. Assembly of TCR beta libraries relied on iRepertoire HTBI primers together with Arm-PCR of CDR3 regions. Via MiXCR, TCRdb re-called the multiplex PCR reads, giving one row per CDR3 protein. The repertoire holds 200,000 to 250,000 distinct CDR3 sequences, roughly 20% seen once, with 12% in the top ten. Documented time point: newly diagnosed GD, antithyroid drugs for less than 3 months. The TCR library used RNA extracted from PBMCs. These data were also filed under a second study, of T cells in Graves' hyperthyroidism and ophthalmopathy.

This material consisted of peripheral blood mononuclear cells (PBMCs), taken at new diagnosis, from a patient treated with antithyroid drugs. The source of these receptors is a woman under 40 with Graves disease.

There are many counts of this clonotype. This chain connects TRBV29-1 to TRBJ2-3, with unresolved D. The CDR3 is 14 amino acids. In germline, CDR1 is SQVTM, CDR2 ANQGSEA. V was shortened by 4 bases and J by 0 bases, with 11 bases between the two germline ends. The CDR3 sequence is CSVGTRKSTDTQYF. In nucleotides, the CDR3 is TGCAGCGTTGGTACCCGGAAGAGCACAGATACGCAGTATTTT.

This clonotype was counted at least ten times. This chain connects TRBV28 to TRBJ1-2; no definite D call. Germline CDR1 and CDR2: MDHEN and SYDVKM. The CDR3 runs 12 residues. Between the trimmed V and J ends, which lost 5 bases and 3 bases, there was a span of 7 bases. The CDR3 loop reads CASSPDHYGYTF. The CDR3 nucleotides are TGTGCCAGCAGTCCGGACCACTATGGCTACACCTTC.

This clonotype appeared many times. In DNA, the CDR3 is TGCAGCGTTTCTACAGGCACCGGGCCCCAGCATTTT. Its protein product is CSVSTGTGPQHF. This chain uses TRBV29-1 with TRBJ1-5; possibly TRBD1 for D (5 bases). Trimming cost V 5 bases and J 9 bases, with 14 bases left between them. CDR3 size: 12 residues. Germline V gene lookup returns CDR1 SQVTM and CDR2 ANQGSEA.

With respect to this clonotype: Since a far larger clone is one base different, this is likely a read error. The chain uses TRBV11-3 and TRBJ1-1; D gene ambiguous. Per germline, CDR1 SGHNT and CDR2 YENEEA. CDR3 length: 13 amino acids. Between the trimmed V and J ends, which lost 6 bases and 4 bases, there was a span of 12 bases. CDR3 coding DNA: TGTGCCAGCAGATTGGGAGTGAGCACTGAAGCTTTCTTT. This encodes CASRLGVSTEAFF. The entire variable domain, with the rest obtained from reference TRBV11-3 and TRBJ1-1, is as follows: EAGVVQSPRYKIIEKKQPVAFWCNPISGHNTLYWYLQNLGQGPELLIRYENEEAVDDSQLPKDRFSAERLKGVDSTLKIQPAELGDSAVYLCASRLGVSTEAFFGQGTRLTVV.

For this clonotype: Being one base from a much bigger clone, this may be a read error. V and J are TRBV11-3 and TRBJ2-1, with D perhaps TRBD2 (6 bases). This CDR3 contains 12 residues. Between the trimmed V and J ends, which lost 1 base and 10 bases, there was a span of 8 bases. Per the germline V gene, CDR1 is SGHNT and CDR2 is YENEEA. The CDR3 region is CASSLVRGEQFF. DNA for the CDR3: TGTGCCAGCAGCTTAGTTCGGGGGGAGCAGTTCTTC.

The J gene is TRBJ2-6, the V gene TRBV28, with D perhaps given as TRBD1 or TRBD2 (5 bases each). CDR3 length equals 17 residues. From germline, CDR1 is MDHEN and CDR2 SYDVKM. Between the trimmed V and J ends, which lost 5 bases and 0 bases, there was a span of 14 bases. CDR3 residues: CASSPRDRNSGANVLTF. The CDR3 bases are TGTGCCAGCAGTCCCCGGGACCGAAACTCTGGGGCCAACGTCCTGACTTTC.

Many counts were recorded for this clonotype. The chain employs TRBV12-5 and TRBJ2-5, with D unclear. V was clipped by 3 bases and J by 1 base, with 6 bases between them. From germline, CDR1 is LGHNT and CDR2 FRNRAP. CDR3 length: 13 amino acids. CDR3 protein: CASGFWPQETQYF. CDR3 bases: TGTGCTAGTGGTTTCTGGCCCCAAGAGACCCAGTACTTC. Drawing the rest from reference TRBV12-5 and TRBJ2-5, the complete variable domain is DARVTQTPRHKVTEMGQEVTMRCQPILGHNTVFWYRQTMMQGLELLAYFRNRAPLDDSGMPKDRFSAEMPDATLATLKIQPSEPRDSAVYFCASGFWPQETQYFGPGTRLLVL.

This clonotype was counted at least ten times. The rearrangement uses TRBV11-3 and TRBJ2-1; weak D call: TRBD2 (6 bases). V lost 5 bases and J lost 13, with 21 bases in between. This CDR3 spans 14 amino acids. Germline lookup yields CDR1 SGHNT and CDR2 YENEEA. DNA of the CDR3: TGTGCCAGCAGCGGCCGGACGGGGACTTCCCCCCAGTTCTTC. Its protein is CASSGRTGTSPQFF.

V and J are TRBV6-1 and TRBJ1-2, with no clear D. The V end lost 7 bases, the J end lost 11 bases, and 23 bases lay between the germline ends. CDR1 is MNHNS and CDR2 is SASEGT in the germline V gene. CDR3 size: 14 residues. The CDR3 DNA is TGTGCCAGCACCGCTTCGCGCCAGTTTGGAGGTTACACCTTC. It yields the protein CASTASRQFGGYTF.

This clonotype was counted ten times or more. The rearrangement uses TRBV7-2 and TRBJ2-5; 10 bases agree with TRBD2. This CDR3 is built from 16 residues. Germline CDR1 is SGHTA and CDR2 is FQGNSA. With 7 bases clipped from V and 2 bases from J, the junction kept 10 bases outside the gene matches. The CDR3 is CASNPGSGGGQETQYF. CDR3 nucleotides: TGTGCCAGCAACCCGGGCAGCGGGGGGGGTCAAGAGACCCAGTACTTC.

This clonotype was observed a single time. A junction end diverges from the germline sequence, so it may reflect a read error. CDR3 region: CASSLSRTRTVNPGELFF. The CDR3 region has the DNA TGTGCCAGCAGCCTGTCCCGGACCCGAACCGTGAACCCCGGGGAGCTGTTTTTT. The chain links TRBV7-2 to TRBJ2-2; unclear D gene. CDR1 and CDR2 from the germline V gene are SGHTA and FQGNSA. CDR3 length: 18 residues.

This clonotype was seen a handful of times. The rearrangement uses TRBV11-2 and TRBJ2-2; 10 bases map to TRBD1. The CDR3 has 16 residues. With V trimmed by 4 bases and J by 7 bases, 9 bases remained unmatched. Germline V CDR1 and CDR2: SGHAT, FQNNGV. The CDR3 nucleotides are TGTGCCAGCAGCTCGATGACAGGGGGCTACGGCGGGGAGCTGTTTTTT. Amino acid sequence: CASSSMTGGYGGELFF.

This clonotype was detected many times. The rearrangement joins TRBV24-1 to TRBJ1-6; 8 bases match TRBD1. V shed 12 bases and J 0 bases; nucleotides not matched to a gene: 3. This CDR3 comprises 14 residues. Per germline, CDR1 KGHDR and CDR2 SFDVKD. The CDR3 nucleotides are TGTGCCGTCGGACAGGGCTCCTATAATTCACCCCTCCACTTT. Translation gives CAVGQGSYNSPLHF.

The sample holds many counts of this clonotype. This chain links TRBV4-1 with TRBJ1-1; TRBD1 is a possible D gene (5 bases). Germline lookup yields CDR1 MGHRA and CDR2 YSYEKL. This CDR3 has 15 residues. V was pared by 5 bases and J by 0 bases, with 13 bases between. CDR3 in DNA: TGCGCCAGCAGCTCGCCGACAGTGTTGAACACTGAAGCTTTCTTT. Protein sequence: CASSSPTVLNTEAFF.

This clonotype was counted at least ten times. V gene TRBV20-1 combines with J gene TRBJ2-7, with TRBD2 matching 10 bases. Losses at the gene ends were 3 bases for V and 2 bases for J; bases not matched to a gene: 16. CDR3 length equals 18 residues. The germline V gene has CDR1 DFQATT and CDR2 SNEGSKA (reference sequence). The CDR3: CSASMRGAGGARAYEQYF. CDR3 sequence (DNA): TGCAGTGCTAGTATGCGGGGAGCGGGAGGGGCGAGGGCCTACGAGCAGTACTTC.

Many counts were recorded for this clonotype. The CDR3 loop is CAWSVLTAEQYF. CDR3 coding DNA: TGTGCCTGGAGTGTACTAACAGCCGAGCAGTACTTC. The V call is TRBV30, the J call TRBJ2-7; no reliable D call. Germline V gene sequence: CDR1 GTSNPN, CDR2 SVGIG (reference sequence). This CDR3 comprises 12 residues. Trimming stripped 0 bases from V and 6 bases from J, with 9 bases between. The full variable domain, rest sourced from reference TRBV30 and TRBJ2-7, is SQTIHQWPATLVQPVGSPLSLECTVEGTSNPNLYWYRQAAGRGLQLLFYSVGIGQISSEVPQNLSASRPQDRQFILSSKKLLLSDSGFYLCAWSVLTAEQYFGPGTRLTVT.

This clonotype was seen ten or more times. The V and J genes are TRBV20-1 and TRBJ2-3; 8 nucleotides align to TRBD2. The V segment lost 6 bases and the J segment 3 bases; nucleotides outside the gene matches: 11. There are 15 residues in the CDR3. Germline V CDR1 and CDR2: DFQATT, SNEGSKA (reference sequence). The CDR3 sequence: CSAPFGGAATDTQYF. The CDR3, as DNA: TGCAGTGCGCCCTTCGGGGGGGCGGCTACAGATACGCAGTATTTT.

This clonotype was picked up a small number of times. The V and J genes are TRBV7-9 and TRBJ2-5, with 8 bases identical to TRBD2. Germline CDR1 SEHNR, CDR2 FQNEAQ (reference sequence). The CDR3 totals 14 residues. V gave up 5 bases and J gave up 4 bases; unmatched junction bases: 6. The CDR3 here is CASSPSGGSETQYF. In DNA, the CDR3 is TGTGCCAGCAGCCCCTCGGGAGGGTCAGAGACCCAGTACTTC.

The rearrangement links TRBV4-1 to TRBJ2-1, with 8 bases identical to TRBD2. The CDR3 length is 18 residues. CDR1 is MGHRA and CDR2 is YSYEKL in the germline V gene. V trimming: 1 base; J trimming: 0 bases; junction bases outside the gene matches: 8. This CDR3 is CASSQGIAGGSSYNEQFF. The CDR3 coding sequence is TGCGCCAGCAGCCAAGGGATTGCGGGGGGCAGCTCCTACAATGAGCAGTTCTTC.

V usage is TRBV7-9 and J usage is TRBJ2-3, with 8 bases fitting TRBD2. V shed 5 bases, J shed 4 bases, and the junction held 11 bases outside the gene matches. From germline, CDR1 is SEHNR and CDR2 FQNEAQ (reference sequence). The CDR3 has 16 amino acids. CDR3 region: CASSRLASEPPDTQYF. CDR3 nucleotide sequence: TGTGCCAGCAGCCGACTAGCGTCGGAGCCCCCAGATACGCAGTATTTT.

The CDR3 here is CASSVFGADTQYF. For the CDR3, the DNA is TGTGCCAGCAGCGTATTCGGGGCAGATACGCAGTATTTT. V and J are TRBV9 and TRBJ2-3; maybe TRBD2 (5 bases). From germline, CDR1 is SGDLS and CDR2 YYNGEE. V dropped 1 base and J dropped 4 bases, with 7 bases sitting between them. The CDR3 extends over 13 amino acids.

In this sample, this clonotype turned up a few times. With only one base between it and a far larger clone, this is likely a read error. The chain employs TRBV6-2 or TRBV6-3 and TRBJ1-2, with 8 positions matching TRBD1. The CDR3 loop spans 12 amino acids. Germline lookup yields CDR1 MNHEY and CDR2 SVGEGT. CDR3 bases: TGTGCCAGCAGCGACAGGGGCTATGGCCACACCTTC. Its translation: CASSDRGYGHTF.

In its sample, this clonotype was seen many times. The chain combines TRBV6-1 with TRBJ1-5; no clear D gene. Germline V gene sequence: CDR1 MNHNS, CDR2 SASEGT. CDR3 length equals 13 residues. Deletions cut 4 bases from V and 7 bases from J, with 11 bases between. DNA of the CDR3: TGTGCCAGCAGTGGTACGGGGAGGCAGCCCCAGCATTTT. This codes for CASSGTGRQPQHF.

This clonotype was counted at least ten times. This rearrangement joins TRBV14 to TRBJ2-2; 7 nucleotides agree with TRBD2. The CDR3 covers 17 residues. In germline, CDR1 is SGHDN, CDR2 FVKESK. Losses at the gene ends were 1 base for V and 2 bases for J; bases not matched to a gene: 7. CDR3 residues: CASSQAWGGSNTGELFF. The CDR3 bases are TGTGCCAGCAGCCAAGCCTGGGGCGGGAGTAACACCGGGGAGCTGTTTTTT.